This T cell receptor beta chain was found in a study of cytomegalovirus exposure and HLA in healthy donors. Looking at the study overall: HLA-typed donors were the source of about 85 million unique TCRs held in an early data release.

PCR amplification relied on 60 Vbeta primers (plus 13 Jbeta primers). The table came from immunoSEQ multiplex PCR; TCRdb's copy has only in-frame clones and leaves some out. The sample consists of about 160,000 clones, 80% to 90% of them appearing once. Broader study findings: Compared with the roughly 730-donor mean, an Asian-associated ancestry cluster reportedly had fewer N-insertions, according to a later analysis. It was in a later analysis that TCR association rates were seen to vary by HLA locus, highest for DRB1 and lowest for HLA-C.

Details on this clone: What it binds is unknown.

This CDR3 region has 16 residues. V was pared by 0 bases and J by 0 bases, with 5 bases of the junction left unmatched. Germline CDR1 and CDR2: SGHTA and FQGNSA. This TCR derives from a man aged 18 to 29 in good health and CMV-seropositive. V gene TRBV7-2 combines with J gene TRBJ2-7, with 7 bases fitting TRBD2. Specimen: PBMCs. The CDR3 region has the DNA TGTGCCAGCAGCTTAGCATCAAGCGGGGCCTCCTACGAGCAGTACTTC. This translates into CASSLASSGASYEQYF.